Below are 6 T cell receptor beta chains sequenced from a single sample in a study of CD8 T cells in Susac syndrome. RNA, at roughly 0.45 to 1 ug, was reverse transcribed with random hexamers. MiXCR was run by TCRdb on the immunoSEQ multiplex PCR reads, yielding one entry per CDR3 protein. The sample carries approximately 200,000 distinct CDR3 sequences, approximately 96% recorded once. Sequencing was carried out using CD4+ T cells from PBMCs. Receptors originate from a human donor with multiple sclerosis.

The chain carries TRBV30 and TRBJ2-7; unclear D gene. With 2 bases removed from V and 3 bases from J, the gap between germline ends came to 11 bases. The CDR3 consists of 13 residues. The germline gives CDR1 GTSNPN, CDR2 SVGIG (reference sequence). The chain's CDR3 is CAWSLTSIYEQYF. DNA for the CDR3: TGTGCCTGGAGTCTCACGAGTATCTACGAGCAGTACTTC.

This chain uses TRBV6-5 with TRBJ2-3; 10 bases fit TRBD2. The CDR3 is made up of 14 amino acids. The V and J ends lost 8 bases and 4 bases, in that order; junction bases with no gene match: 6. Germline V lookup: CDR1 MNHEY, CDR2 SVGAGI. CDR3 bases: TGTGCCAGCGCAACTAGCGGGGTGGCAGATACGCAGTATTTT. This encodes CASATSGVADTQYF.

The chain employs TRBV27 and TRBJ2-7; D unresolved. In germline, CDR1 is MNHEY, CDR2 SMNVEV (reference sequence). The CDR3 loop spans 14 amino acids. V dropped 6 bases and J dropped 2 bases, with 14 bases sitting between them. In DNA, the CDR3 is TGTGCCAGCAGCTTCCTGACTGGACCCTACGAGCAGTACTTC. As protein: CASSFLTGPYEQYF.

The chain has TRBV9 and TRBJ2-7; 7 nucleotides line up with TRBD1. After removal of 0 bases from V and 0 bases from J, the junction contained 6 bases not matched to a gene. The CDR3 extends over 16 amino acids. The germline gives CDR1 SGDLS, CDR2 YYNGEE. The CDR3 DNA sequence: TGTGCCAGCAGCGTAGAGGGGGACAGTAGCTCCTACGAGCAGTACTTC. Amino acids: CASSVEGDSSSYEQYF.

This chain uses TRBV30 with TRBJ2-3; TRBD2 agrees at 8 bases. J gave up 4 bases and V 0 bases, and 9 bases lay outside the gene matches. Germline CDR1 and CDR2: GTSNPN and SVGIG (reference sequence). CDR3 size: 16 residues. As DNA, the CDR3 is TGTGCCTGGAGTGTACCCAGCGGGGGCCGATCAGATACGCAGTATTTT. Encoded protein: CAWSVPSGGRSDTQYF.

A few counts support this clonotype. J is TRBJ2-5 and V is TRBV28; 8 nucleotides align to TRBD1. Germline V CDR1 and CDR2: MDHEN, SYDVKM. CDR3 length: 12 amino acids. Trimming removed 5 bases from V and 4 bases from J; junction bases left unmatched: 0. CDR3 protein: CASSQGAETQYF. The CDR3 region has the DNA TGTGCCAGCAGTCAGGGGGCAGAGACCCAGTACTTC.